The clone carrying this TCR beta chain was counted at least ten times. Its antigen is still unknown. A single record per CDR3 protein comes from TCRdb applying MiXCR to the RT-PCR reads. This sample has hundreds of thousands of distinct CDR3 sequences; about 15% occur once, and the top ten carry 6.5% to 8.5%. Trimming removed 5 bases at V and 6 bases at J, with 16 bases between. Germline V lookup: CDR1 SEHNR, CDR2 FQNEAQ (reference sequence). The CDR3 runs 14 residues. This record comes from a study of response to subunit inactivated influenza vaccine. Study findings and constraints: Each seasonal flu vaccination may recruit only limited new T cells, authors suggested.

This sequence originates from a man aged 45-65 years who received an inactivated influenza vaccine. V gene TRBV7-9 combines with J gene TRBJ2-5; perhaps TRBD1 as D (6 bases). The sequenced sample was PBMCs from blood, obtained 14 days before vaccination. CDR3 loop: CASSGTGLGKTQYF. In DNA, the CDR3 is TGTGCCAGCAGCGGTACAGGGCTAGGGAAGACCCAGTACTTC.